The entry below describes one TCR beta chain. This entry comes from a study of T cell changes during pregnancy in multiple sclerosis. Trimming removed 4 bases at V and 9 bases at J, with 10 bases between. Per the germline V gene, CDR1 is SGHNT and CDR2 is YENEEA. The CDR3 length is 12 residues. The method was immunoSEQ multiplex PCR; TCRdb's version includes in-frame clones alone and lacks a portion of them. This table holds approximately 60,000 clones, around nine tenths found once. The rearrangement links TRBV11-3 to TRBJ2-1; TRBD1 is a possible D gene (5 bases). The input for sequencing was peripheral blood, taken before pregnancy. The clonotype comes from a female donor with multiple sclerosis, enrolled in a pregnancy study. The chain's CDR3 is CASSSLRGEQFF. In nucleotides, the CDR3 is TGTGCCAGCAGCTCCCTTAGGGGTGAGCAGTTCTTC.